This T cell receptor (beta chain) was identified in a study of control samples from healthy donors and cancer patients. The ends lost 4 bases at V and 8 bases at J; junction bases unmatched: 3. The CDR3 consists of 15 residues. From germline, CDR1 is SGHAT and CDR2 FQNNGV. This table comes from immunoSEQ multiplex PCR, and its TCRdb copy is limited to in-frame clones, with some not included. The table lists about 70,000 clones, about 95% of them singletons, with under 3.5% in the top ten. The sequenced material came from blood. The V call is TRBV11-2, the J call TRBJ2-1, with TRBD2 matching 15 bases. The TCR originated in a woman aged 25 to 39 in good health. The CDR3 region has the DNA TGTGCCAGCAGCTCAGGACTAGCGGGGGGGCATGAGCAGTTCTTC. Translating it yields CASSSGLAGGHEQFF.